This TCR beta chain was sequenced for a study of blood T cells in healthy people across ages. A sample-barcoded 5' primer and a J-beta primer mix were used in a second PCR of roughly 6 to 11 cycles. TCRdb re-analysed the 5' RACE reads in MiXCR, keeping a single row per CDR3 protein. The table lists under 800,000 distinct CDR3 sequences, 20% to 25% of them singletons. Germline V lookup: CDR1 ENHRY, CDR2 SYGVKD. V lost 0 bases to trimming and J lost 0 bases, with 10 bases between them. CDR3 length equals 16 residues. V gene TRBV10-3 combines with J gene TRBJ2-3; tentatively, D is TRBD1 or TRBD2 (5 bases each). The sequencing input was blood. This clonotype was sampled from a man between 65 and 85 years old in good health. CDR3 nucleotides: TGTGCCATCAGTGAGTCGAGAGGGGCCAGCACAGATACGCAGTATTTT. Translating gives CAISESRGASTDTQYF.